A single sample gave rise to the 15 T cell receptor beta chains below, sequenced in a study of STAT3 mutations in large granular lymphocyte leukemia. The study's findings and limits: At least one immunodominant TCR beta clonotype appeared in every T-cell large granular lymphocyte leukemia patient.

The protocol was immunoSEQ multiplex PCR, while the TCRdb copy is restricted to in-frame clones and leaves out a portion. There are 10,000 or so clones in the sample; nearly 90% occur only once, and 27% lies in the top ten. For these TCRs, the target antigens are not known. The sequenced material came from peripheral blood mononuclear cells. Receptor source: a man aged 55 to 69 with T-cell large granular lymphocyte leukemia. Some clones in this sample may be carry-over from other donors' samples.

The gene calls are TRBV5-5 and TRBJ2-3; unclear D gene. V lost 4 bases to trimming and J lost 2 bases, with 8 bases between them. The CDR3 loop spans 13 amino acids. Germline CDR1 and CDR2: SGHKS and YYEKEE (reference sequence). In nucleotides, the CDR3 is TGTGCCAGCAGCCCCGGGTCCACAGATACGCAGTATTTT. Translated: CASSPGSTDTQYF.

The CDR3 DNA reads as TGTGCCAGCTCACCACCCCAGGGCCCTAACTATGGCTACACCTTC. Protein: CASSPPQGPNYGYTF. The chain has TRBV18 and TRBJ1-2; possibly TRBD1 for D (5 bases). CDR1 KGHSH and CDR2 LQKENI come from the germline V gene. The CDR3 covers 15 residues. Trimming removed 0 bases from V and 0 bases from J, with 8 bases in between.

This clone has more than one count but fewer than ten. The chain links TRBV7-8 to TRBJ2-2; the D gene is possibly TRBD2 (6 bases). There are 15 residues in the CDR3. V lost 4 bases, J lost 0 bases, and 9 bases lay in between. Germline CDR1 and CDR2: SGHVS and FQNEAQ. CDR3 protein: CASSSRGANTGELFF. CDR3 coding DNA: TGTGCCAGCAGCTCGCGGGGAGCGAACACCGGGGAGCTGTTTTTT.

The rearrangement uses TRBV6-5 and TRBJ1-1; D unclear. With 7 bases removed from V and 6 bases from J, the gap between germline ends came to 18 bases. The CDR3 consists of 14 residues. Germline values: CDR1 MNHEY, CDR2 SVGAGI. CDR3 amino acids: CASIPPAGGPEAFF. The CDR3, as DNA: TGTGCCAGCATCCCACCCGCAGGAGGCCCTGAAGCTTTCTTT.

V gene TRBV10-3 combines with J gene TRBJ2-3; D unresolved. This CDR3 contains 12 residues. Germline V gene sequence: CDR1 ENHRY, CDR2 SYGVKD. With 8 bases removed from V and 1 base from J, the gap between germline ends came to 7 bases. The CDR3 DNA sequence: TGTGCCATCCGTCGGGGCACAGATACGCAGTATTTT. Its translation: CAIRRGTDTQYF.

The CDR3 protein is CASSRDSENTEAFF. CDR3 nucleotide sequence: TGTGCCAGCTCACGCGACAGCGAGAACACTGAAGCTTTCTTT. The chain combines TRBV18 with TRBJ1-1; a possible D gene is TRBD1 (5 bases). CDR1 KGHSH and CDR2 LQKENI come from the germline V gene. The CDR3 contains 14 residues. V was cut by 4 bases and J by 1 base, with 10 bases left in between.

The chain combines TRBV4-3 with TRBJ2-7; 11 nucleotides agree with TRBD2. This CDR3 spans 18 amino acids. In germline, CDR1 is LGHNA, CDR2 YSLEER. V gave up 4 bases and J gave up 0 bases; unmatched junction bases: 11. The CDR3 DNA reads as TGCGCCAGCAGCCCCAGGACTAGCGGGTCTACGGGCTCCTACGAGCAGTACTTC. It encodes CASSPRTSGSTGSYEQYF.

This clone was seen more than once but under ten times. The rearrangement links TRBV6-1 to TRBJ2-7, with D uncertain. Trimming stripped 7 bases from V and 1 base from J, with 8 bases between. The CDR3 consists of 12 residues. Germline-derived CDR1 and CDR2 are MNHNS and SASEGT. In nucleotides, the CDR3 is TGTGCCAGCACGTTAGCTTCCTACGAGCAGTACTTC. Residues: CASTLASYEQYF.

The chain uses TRBV7-9 and TRBJ2-5, with TRBD1 matching over 8 bases. Losses at the gene ends were 5 bases for V and 3 bases for J; bases not matched to a gene: 11. CDR1 is SEHNR, CDR2 FQNEAQ, per germline (reference sequence). This CDR3 region has 16 residues. The CDR3 DNA reads as TGTGCCAGCAGCCCGAAGACAGGGGTCGCCAAAGAGACCCAGTACTTC. Protein: CASSPKTGVAKETQYF.

The chain has TRBV7-2 and TRBJ2-4; a weak D match, TRBD2 (5 bases). CDR1 and CDR2 from the germline V gene are SGHTA and FQGNSA. The length of the CDR3 is 18 residues. The germline V and J ends were trimmed by 3 bases and 0 bases, with 18 bases remaining between them. The CDR3 sequence: CASSFGSGLLVAKNIQYF. The CDR3 DNA reads TGTGCCAGCAGCTTCGGGTCTGGACTCTTAGTAGCCAAAAACATTCAGTACTTC.

The chain employs TRBV5-6 and TRBJ1-5; D is unresolved. Germline CDR1 and CDR2: SGHDT and YYEEEE. The V end lost 0 bases, the J end lost 0 bases, and 7 bases lay between the germline ends. There are 15 residues in the CDR3. CDR3 amino acids: CASSLERYSNQPQHF. CDR3 DNA: TGTGCCAGCAGCTTGGAGAGATATAGCAATCAGCCCCAGCATTTT.

This chain uses TRBV7-9 with TRBJ1-1; no firm D call. This CDR3 contains 15 residues. Germline CDR1 and CDR2: SEHNR and FQNEAQ (reference sequence). Trimming stripped 2 bases from V and 5 bases from J, with 15 bases between. As DNA, the CDR3 is TGTGCCAGCAGCTTAAGGCGGGCAATAGGGACTGAAGCTTTCTTT. Its protein is CASSLRRAIGTEAFF.

The chain employs TRBV28 and TRBJ1-2; perhaps TRBD1 as D (5 bases). The V gene lost 2 bases and the J gene lost 2 bases, with 18 bases spanning the gap. Germline CDR1 MDHEN, CDR2 SYDVKM. The CDR3 consists of 17 residues. This CDR3 is CASSLPGGGYSNYGYTF. CDR3 DNA: TGTGCCAGCAGTTTACCCGGCGGGGGGTACTCCAACTATGGCTACACCTTC.

V and J are TRBV7-9 and TRBJ2-7, with 10 nucleotides matching TRBD1. The CDR3 has 16 residues. The junction had 9 bases not matched to a gene; V was cut back by 5 bases and J by 2 bases. Germline loops: CDR1 SEHNR, CDR2 FQNEAQ (reference sequence). CDR3 nucleotides: TGTGCCAGCAGCAGCCCCGGGACAGGGGTGACCTACGAGCAGTACTTC. It is translated as CASSSPGTGVTYEQYF. Full variable domain (rest looked up from reference TRBV7-9 and TRBJ2-7): DTGVSQNPRHKITKRGQNVTFRCDPISEHNRLYWYRQTLGQGPEFLTYFQNEAQLEKSRLLSDRFSAERPKGSFSTLEIQRTEQGDSAMYLCASSSPGTGVTYEQYFGPGTRLTVT.

This chain links TRBV6-1 with TRBJ1-1, with D perhaps TRBD1 (5 bases). Germline CDR1 is MNHNS and CDR2 is SASEGT. V lost 1 base to trimming and J lost 4 bases, with 10 bases between them. This CDR3 comprises 14 residues. CDR3 residues: CASSEGLGTTEAFF. In DNA form, the CDR3 reads TGTGCCAGCAGTGAAGGGTTAGGGACCACTGAAGCTTTCTTT.